Presented here are 8 T cell receptor beta chains from one specimen sequenced in a study of blood T cell repertoires in COVID-19. This table comes from immunoSEQ multiplex PCR, and its TCRdb copy is limited to in-frame clones, with some not included. The repertoire holds about 260,000 clones, with around 90% as singletons. The sample was peripheral blood. The source of these receptors is a woman in her seventies with COVID-19, enrolled during active disease.

The rearrangement uses TRBV29-1 and TRBJ1-2; 10 bases are a match to TRBD1. The CDR3 loop spans 13 amino acids. Losses at the gene ends were 3 bases for V and 9 bases for J; bases not matched to a gene: 7. Germline CDR1 reads SQVTM; CDR2 reads ANQGSEA. The CDR3 spells CSVDLGQGSSYTF. CDR3 in DNA: TGCAGCGTTGATCTGGGACAGGGGAGTAGCTACACCTTC.

The chain links TRBV30 to TRBJ2-7, with TRBD1 as a possible D gene (6 bases). V shed 0 bases and J shed 1 base, with 22 bases lying between them. This CDR3 has 18 amino acids. The germline V gene encodes CDR1 GTSNPN and CDR2 SVGIG (reference sequence). The CDR3 DNA reads as TGTGCCTGGAGTGTACTGCTGGGGGCCCGGAATAGGTCCTACGAGCAGTACTTC. Translated: CAWSVLLGARNRSYEQYF.

The rearrangement joins TRBV28 to TRBJ1-4, with 7 bases matching TRBD1. J gave up 6 bases and V 5 bases, and 9 bases lay outside the gene matches. CDR1 MDHEN and CDR2 SYDVKM come from the germline V gene. The CDR3 is 15 amino acids. CDR3 in DNA: TGTGCCAGCAGTCCTCTAGAGACAGGGTATGAAAAACTGTTTTTT. Its protein product is CASSPLETGYEKLFF.

The rearrangement joins TRBV30 to TRBJ2-7; 7 nucleotides align to TRBD1. CDR3 length: 13 amino acids. Germline CDR1 GTSNPN, CDR2 SVGIG (reference sequence). The V gene end was trimmed by 1 base and the J gene end by 7 bases; junction bases not matched to a gene: 7. The CDR3 sequence: CAWSGTGRGEQYF. CDR3 coding DNA: TGTGCCTGGAGTGGGACAGGTCGAGGAGAGCAGTACTTC.

J is TRBJ2-1 and V is TRBV3-1 (or the pseudogene TRBV3-2), with TRBD2 matching 11 bases. The germline gives CDR1 LGHDT, CDR2 YNNKEL (reference sequence). Trimming took 4 bases from V and 7 from J; bases not matched to a gene: 6. CDR3 length equals 15 residues. The CDR3 is CASSPGTSGWNEQFF. For the CDR3, the DNA is TGTGCCAGCAGCCCCGGGACTAGCGGTTGGAATGAGCAGTTCTTC.

The CDR3 DNA reads TGCGCCAGCAGCCAAGAAGAAGGGGGGGGCTCCTATAATTCACCCCTCCACTTT. Its protein product is CASSQEEGGGSYNSPLHF. This chain connects TRBV4-3 to TRBJ1-6; possibly TRBD1 for D (6 bases). The CDR3 length is 18 residues. The germline CDR1 and CDR2 sequences are LGHNA and YSLEER. V lost 0 bases and J lost 0, with 12 bases in between.

The chain carries TRBV20-1 and TRBJ2-1; 14 positions agree with TRBD2. Germline CDR1 reads DFQATT; CDR2 reads SNEGSKA (reference sequence). The CDR3 length is 16 residues. V shed 3 bases and J 7 bases; nucleotides not matched to a gene: 8. CDR3 in DNA: TGCAGTGCTAGTGCCTCCGGGACTAGCGGGAGAAATGAGCAGTTCTTC. It encodes CSASASGTSGRNEQFF.

This clone was recorded once. This chain links TRBV7-2 with TRBJ2-1, with a weak D call TRBD2 (6 bases). Germline V CDR1 and CDR2: SGHTA, FQGNSA. Trimming took off 6 bases at V and 5 bases at J, with 17 bases between the two ends. The CDR3 spans 15 residues. The CDR3 coding sequence is TGTGCCAGCAGTCCCCGCCGGGGGTGGGACAATGAGCAGTTCTTC. It specifies CASSPRRGWDNEQFF.